These 32 T cell receptor beta chains were all obtained from the same sample, sequenced in a study of T cell responses to AZD1222 COVID-19 vaccine. Clones were read by immunoSEQ multiplex PCR, and TCRdb kept only the in-frame ones, dropping some. The sample has approximately 120,000 clones, approximately 90% seen once. The specimen was peripheral blood, collected 28 days after the second AZD1222 dose. The source is an adult who received the AZD1222 COVID-19 vaccine.

The gene calls are TRBV9 and TRBJ2-1; 14 bases line up with TRBD2. The CDR3 contains 15 residues. Trimming removed 3 bases from V and 7 bases from J; junction bases left unmatched: 3. Germline V gene lookup returns CDR1 SGDLS and CDR2 YYNGEE. The CDR3 DNA follows: TGTGCCAGCAGCGCGACTAGCGGGGGGGCAAATGAGCAGTTCTTC. Translating it yields CASSATSGGANEQFF.

The rearrangement joins TRBV10-3 to TRBJ2-2; no reliable D call. CDR3 size: 12 residues. Deletions cut 2 bases from V and 6 bases from J, with 4 bases between. CDR1 and CDR2 (germline): ENHRY, SYGVKD. CDR3 protein: CAISEGPGELFF. As DNA, the CDR3 is TGTGCCATCAGTGAGGGACCCGGGGAGCTGTTTTTT.

This clone was found a few times. CDR3 sequence reads: CASSFSASGLYEQYF. The CDR3 DNA follows: TGTGCCAGCAGCTTTTCGGCTAGCGGCCTCTACGAGCAGTACTTC. The rearrangement links TRBV11-2 to TRBJ2-7, with 7 bases lining up with TRBD2. The CDR3 runs to 15 residues. V was clipped by 3 bases and J by 3 bases; unmatched bases: 8. Germline CDR1 and CDR2: SGHAT and FQNNGV. Based on the CDR3 plus reference TRBV11-2 and TRBJ2-7, the full variable domain is EAGVAQSPRYKIIEKRQSVAFWCNPISGHATLYWYQQILGQGPKLLIQFQNNGVVDDSQLPKDRFSAERLKGVDSTLKIQPAKLEDSAVYLCASSFSASGLYEQYFGPGTRLTVT.

This clone was seen just once. This chain joins TRBV9 and TRBJ2-3; D not resolved. Between the trimmed V and J ends, which lost 0 bases and 4 bases, there was a span of 12 bases. This CDR3 region has 15 residues. Germline loops: CDR1 SGDLS, CDR2 YYNGEE. The DNA of the CDR3 is TGTGCCAGCAGCGTAGATCCCCGCAGCCCAGATACGCAGTATTTT. It specifies CASSVDPRSPDTQYF. The full variable domain, in which reference TRBV9 and TRBJ2-3 provide the parts outside the CDR3, is DSGVTQTPKHLITATGQRVTLRCSPRSGDLSVYWYQQSLDQGLQFLIQYYNGEERAKGNILERFSAQQFPDLHSELNLSSLELGDSALYFCASSVDPRSPDTQYFGPGTRLTVL.

The chain carries TRBV30 and TRBJ1-1; D may be TRBD1 (6 bases). V lost 4 bases, J lost 10 bases, and 16 bases lay in between. The CDR3 contains 12 residues. Per the germline V gene, CDR1 is GTSNPN and CDR2 is SVGIG (reference sequence). CDR3 nucleotide sequence: TGTGCCTGGACCCCCGGGGGGGCGCGAGCTTTCTTT. It specifies CAWTPGGARAFF.

The chain joins TRBV7-2 to TRBJ2-2, with 9 positions matching TRBD1. The CDR3 has 15 residues. Per the germline V gene, CDR1 is SGHTA and CDR2 is FQGNSA. V dropped 5 bases and J dropped 0; count of bases not matched to a gene: 1. The CDR3 bases are TGTGCCAGCAGCCGGACAGGGGCGAACACCGGGGAGCTGTTTTTT. Residues: CASSRTGANTGELFF.

This chain links TRBV30 with TRBJ2-2, with 7 bases that match TRBD1. Germline-derived CDR1 and CDR2 are GTSNPN and SVGIG (reference sequence). This CDR3 is built from 13 residues. Unmatched junction bases numbered 4, after V lost 4 bases and J lost 5 bases. CDR3 coding DNA: TGTGCCTGGAACCAACAGGGGACCGGGGAGCTGTTTTTT. This translates into CAWNQQGTGELFF.

This clone was observed a single time. The rearrangement uses TRBV7-2 and TRBJ1-1; the D gene is possibly TRBD1 (5 bases). The germline V gene has CDR1 SGHTA and CDR2 FQGNSA. The V end was cut by 2 bases, the J end by 3 bases, with 10 bases between. The CDR3 loop spans 14 amino acids. Here the CDR3 DNA reads TGTGCCAGCAGCTTACTCGGGGGAGACACTGAAGCTTTCTTT. Translating gives CASSLLGGDTEAFF. The full variable domain, completed using reference TRBV7-2 and TRBJ1-1, is GAGVSQSPSNKVTEKGKDVELRCDPISGHTALYWYRQSLGQGLEFLIYFQGNSAPDKSGLPSDRFSAERTGGSVSTLTIQRTQQEDSAVYLCASSLLGGDTEAFFGQGTRLTVV.

This clone was observed a single time. The rearrangement joins TRBV19 to TRBJ1-2; 8 nucleotides agree with TRBD1. Germline trimming cut 8 bases from V and 6 bases from J; bases unmatched to any gene: 5. Germline loops: CDR1 LNHDA, CDR2 SQIVND (reference sequence). The CDR3 sequence is 12 residues long. DNA of the CDR3: TGTGCCAGTGGGGACAGGAAAGATGGCTACACCTTC. Its protein product is CASGDRKDGYTF. The full variable domain, completed using reference TRBV19 and TRBJ1-2, is DGGITQSPKYLFRKEGQNVTLSCEQNLNHDAMYWYRQDPGQGLRLIYYSQIVNDFQKGDIAEGYSVSREKKESFPLTVTSAQKNPTAFYLCASGDRKDGYTFGSGTRLTVV.

The gene calls are TRBV19 and TRBJ1-1; no firm D call. This CDR3 contains 13 residues. Trimming stripped 6 bases from V and 0 bases from J, with 8 bases between. The germline gives CDR1 LNHDA, CDR2 SQIVND (reference sequence). CDR3 amino acids: CASRSTVNTEAFF. CDR3 nucleotide sequence: TGTGCCAGTAGGAGTACGGTGAACACTGAAGCTTTCTTT. The full variable domain, its missing parts supplied by reference TRBV19 and TRBJ1-1, is DGGITQSPKYLFRKEGQNVTLSCEQNLNHDAMYWYRQDPGQGLRLIYYSQIVNDFQKGDIAEGYSVSREKKESFPLTVTSAQKNPTAFYLCASRSTVNTEAFFGQGTRLTVV.

This clone was recorded only once. The chain combines TRBV18 with TRBJ1-1; D might be TRBD1 (6 bases). V gave up 8 bases and J gave up 6 bases, with 22 bases separating them. The CDR3 has 15 amino acids. Germline CDR1 is KGHSH and CDR2 is LQKENI. Written as DNA, the CDR3 is TGTGCCAGCCTTCCGGCGGGGGCCTCTTGGTCTGAAGCTTTCTTT. Amino acid sequence: CASLPAGASWSEAFF.

V usage is TRBV6-6 and J usage is TRBJ2-5; the match to TRBD2 covers 11 bases. V lost 6 bases and J lost 5; bases outside the gene matches: 5. The CDR3 sequence is 14 residues long. Germline V CDR1 and CDR2: MNHNY, SVGAGI (reference sequence). The CDR3 sequence: CASSLLAGVETQYF. DNA for the CDR3: TGTGCCAGCAGCCTACTAGCGGGAGTGGAGACCCAGTACTTC.

The chain joins TRBV5-8 to TRBJ2-2; a weak D match, TRBD2 (6 bases). Germline V gene data show CDR1 as SGHTS and CDR2 as YDEGEE. CDR3 size: 16 residues. V was shortened by 2 bases and J by 3 bases, with 14 bases between the two germline ends. The DNA of the CDR3 is TGTGCCAGCAGCTTATATAGCGGCTGGGACACCGGGGAGCTGTTTTTT. This gives the protein CASSLYSGWDTGELFF.

CDR3 region: CASSLASGGGFNEQFF. The CDR3 DNA is TGTGCCAGCAGCTTGGCTAGCGGGGGTGGGTTCAATGAGCAGTTCTTC. The chain links TRBV5-4 to TRBJ2-1, with 10 bases identical to TRBD2. The germline V gene has CDR1 SGHNT and CDR2 YYREEE (reference sequence). Trimming at V came to 0 bases and at J to 6 bases, leaving 6 bases not matched to a gene. The CDR3 loop spans 16 amino acids. Drawing the rest from reference TRBV5-4 and TRBJ2-1, the complete variable domain is ETGVTQSPTHLIKTRGQQVTLRCSSQSGHNTVSWYQQALGQGPQFIFQYYREEENGRGNFPPRFSGLQFPNYSSELNVNALELDDSALYLCASSLASGGGFNEQFFGPGTRLTVL.

The chain links TRBV24-1 to TRBJ2-5; D is unresolved. The V end was cut by 3 bases, the J end by 2 bases, with 6 bases between. Germline CDR1 is KGHDR and CDR2 is SFDVKD. The CDR3 length is 13 residues. CDR3 in amino acids: CATSDALQETQYF. In DNA, the CDR3 is TGTGCCACCAGTGATGCTTTGCAAGAGACCCAGTACTTC.

J is TRBJ2-5 and V is TRBV5-6; D not certain. V lost 1 base and J lost 5, with 18 bases in between. In germline, CDR1 is SGHDT, CDR2 YYEEEE. The CDR3 length is 16 residues. This chain's CDR3 is CASSLRVVTRIETQYF. The DNA for the CDR3 is TGTGCCAGCAGCTTGCGTGTTGTGACCAGGATTGAGACCCAGTACTTC.

This clone was detected only once. The chain joins TRBV18 to TRBJ1-1, with TRBD1 as a possible D gene (5 bases). This CDR3 is built from 15 residues. The germline V and J ends were trimmed by 0 bases and 1 base, with 9 bases remaining between them. Per germline, CDR1 KGHSH and CDR2 LQKENI. CDR3 sequence: CASSPPMGQNTEAFF. The CDR3 nucleotides read TGTGCCAGCTCACCACCGATGGGGCAGAACACTGAAGCTTTCTTT. The variable domain in full, with the rest retrieved from reference TRBV18 and TRBJ1-1, is NAGVMQNPRHLVRRRGQEARLRCSPMKGHSHVYWYRQLPEEGLKFMVYLQKENIIDESGMPKERFSAEFPKEGPSILRIQQVVRGDSAAYFCASSPPMGQNTEAFFGQGTRLTVV.

The CDR3 sequence is CASSFGDQPQHF. CDR3 DNA: TGTGCCAGCAGTTTTGGGGATCAGCCCCAGCATTTT. The J gene is TRBJ1-5, the V gene TRBV12-3 or TRBV12-4; no clear D. The CDR3 is 12 residues long. Trimming cost V 3 bases and J 5 bases, with 5 bases left between them.

The V and J genes are TRBV10-3 and TRBJ1-2; 10 bases match TRBD1. Germline V lookup: CDR1 ENHRY, CDR2 SYGVKD. CDR3 length: 15 residues. V trimming: 8 bases; J trimming: 4 bases; junction bases outside the gene matches: 10. CDR3 in amino acids: CAIRGTGEKGYGYTF. The CDR3 coding sequence is TGTGCCATCCGGGGGACAGGGGAGAAGGGCTATGGCTACACCTTC.

This rearrangement joins TRBV3-1 (or the pseudogene TRBV3-2) to TRBJ2-1; no clear D. The germline CDR1 and CDR2 sequences are LGHDT and YNNKEL (reference sequence). Trimming cost V 1 base and J 4 bases, with 8 bases left between them. The CDR3 loop spans 14 amino acids. The CDR3 region is CASSQVRTYNEQFF. CDR3 sequence (DNA): TGTGCCAGCAGCCAAGTGCGGACGTACAATGAGCAGTTCTTC.

This chain's CDR3 is CASSRRGQGRGNTIYF. DNA for the CDR3: TGTGCCAGCAGCCGACGCGGACAGGGACGCGGAAACACCATATATTTT. The rearrangement links TRBV14 to TRBJ1-3, with 8 bases aligning to TRBD1. Germline assignment: CDR1 SGHDN and CDR2 FVKESK. The trim removed 4 bases at V and 4 bases at J, leaving 9 bases unmatched. The CDR3 length is 16 residues.

V and J are TRBV18 and TRBJ1-5, with a tentative D call TRBD1 (5 bases). Trimming pared 4 bases from V and 5 bases from J, leaving 9 bases between. This CDR3 comprises 13 residues. CDR1 is KGHSH, CDR2 LQKENI, per germline. The DNA for the CDR3 is TGTGCCAGCTCACTCCAAGGGGATCAGCCCCAGCATTTT. Its protein is CASSLQGDQPQHF. Full variable domain (missing parts from reference TRBV18 and TRBJ1-5): NAGVMQNPRHLVRRRGQEARLRCSPMKGHSHVYWYRQLPEEGLKFMVYLQKENIIDESGMPKERFSAEFPKEGPSILRIQQVVRGDSAAYFCASSLQGDQPQHFGDGTRLSIL.

The chain links TRBV27 to TRBJ1-5; 7 bases map to TRBD1. With V trimmed by 5 bases and J by 2 bases, 3 bases remained unmatched. The CDR3 covers 14 residues. Germline V gene lookup returns CDR1 MNHEY and CDR2 SMNVEV (reference sequence). CDR3 DNA: TGTGCCAGCAGTCCAGGACAGGGCAATCAGCCCCAGCATTTT. Protein sequence: CASSPGQGNQPQHF.

The V gene is TRBV2, the J gene TRBJ2-3; 7 bases line up with TRBD2. The CDR3 is made up of 14 amino acids. Germline CDR1 and CDR2: SNHLY and FYNNEI. J lost 3 bases, V lost 10 bases, and 10 bases had no gene match. CDR3 sequence: CANPEGRETDTQYF. The CDR3 region has the DNA TGTGCCAACCCGGAGGGGAGGGAAACAGATACGCAGTATTTT.

This rearrangement joins TRBV7-8 to TRBJ2-5; no reliable D call. Germline CDR1 SGHVS, CDR2 FQNEAQ. The CDR3 has 13 residues. V was cut by 0 bases and J by 2 bases, with 4 bases left in between. CDR3 sequence: CASSLAKQETQYF. DNA of the CDR3: TGTGCCAGCAGCTTAGCGAAACAAGAGACCCAGTACTTC.

The V and J genes are TRBV4-1 and TRBJ1-5; the D gene is possibly TRBD1 (5 bases). V shed 4 bases and J shed 1 base, with 11 bases lying between them. Germline CDR1 is MGHRA and CDR2 is YSYEKL. CDR3 size: 15 residues. This CDR3 reads CASSPLGGSNQPQHF. The CDR3 DNA reads as TGCGCCAGCAGCCCCCTTGGGGGGAGCAATCAGCCCCAGCATTTT.

This chain joins TRBV29-1 and TRBJ1-2; D ambiguous. CDR3 size: 13 residues. Trimming removed 6 bases at V and 0 bases at J, with 11 bases between. Germline CDR1 SQVTM, CDR2 ANQGSEA. The CDR3 protein is CSVANPSNYGYTF. The DNA of the CDR3 is TGCAGCGTGGCCAACCCGTCTAACTATGGCTACACCTTC.

V is TRBV4-3 and J is TRBJ2-7; possibly TRBD1 for D (6 bases). Trimming cost V 4 bases and J 1 base, with 14 bases left between them. This CDR3 contains 15 residues. In germline, CDR1 is LGHNA, CDR2 YSLEER. In DNA, the CDR3 is TGCGCCAGCAGCCGCAATCCAGGGGATTCCTACGAGCAGTACTTC. Amino acids: CASSRNPGDSYEQYF.

The CDR3 DNA sequence: TGTGCCAGCAGTTCCCATAATGAGGGGAACACTGAAGCTTTCTTT. It is translated as CASSSHNEGNTEAFF. V and J are TRBV6-5 and TRBJ1-1; D uncertain. V lost 4 bases to trimming and J lost 1 base, with 13 bases between them. CDR1 MNHEY and CDR2 SVGAGI come from the germline V gene. There are 15 residues in the CDR3.

The V call is TRBV10-1, the J call TRBJ2-5; 9 positions agree with TRBD2. Germline assignment: CDR1 WNHNN and CDR2 SYGVQD (reference sequence). The ends lost 3 bases at V and 1 base at J; junction bases unmatched: 6. CDR3 length: 16 amino acids. CDR3 sequence (DNA): TGCGCCAGCAGTGATTTAGCGGGGGAGAGCCAAGAGACCCAGTACTTC. Translated: CASSDLAGESQETQYF.

V is TRBV18 and J is TRBJ2-7, with 8 bases fitting TRBD2. The germline gives CDR1 KGHSH, CDR2 LQKENI. V gave up 2 bases and J gave up 0 bases; unmatched junction bases: 6. The CDR3 is made up of 16 amino acids. The CDR3: CASSPISGMSSYEQYF. The CDR3, as DNA: TGTGCCAGCTCACCAATTAGCGGGATGAGCTCCTACGAGCAGTACTTC.

This sequence joins TRBV2 and TRBJ1-2, with 8 bases that match TRBD1. The CDR3 is 15 amino acids. Looked up from germline, CDR1 is SNHLY and CDR2 is FYNNEI. The trim removed 6 bases at V and 0 bases at J, leaving 6 bases unmatched. The CDR3 DNA is TGTGCCAGCAGCCCTCGGACAGGGACTAACTATGGCTACACCTTC. Residues: CASSPRTGTNYGYTF.